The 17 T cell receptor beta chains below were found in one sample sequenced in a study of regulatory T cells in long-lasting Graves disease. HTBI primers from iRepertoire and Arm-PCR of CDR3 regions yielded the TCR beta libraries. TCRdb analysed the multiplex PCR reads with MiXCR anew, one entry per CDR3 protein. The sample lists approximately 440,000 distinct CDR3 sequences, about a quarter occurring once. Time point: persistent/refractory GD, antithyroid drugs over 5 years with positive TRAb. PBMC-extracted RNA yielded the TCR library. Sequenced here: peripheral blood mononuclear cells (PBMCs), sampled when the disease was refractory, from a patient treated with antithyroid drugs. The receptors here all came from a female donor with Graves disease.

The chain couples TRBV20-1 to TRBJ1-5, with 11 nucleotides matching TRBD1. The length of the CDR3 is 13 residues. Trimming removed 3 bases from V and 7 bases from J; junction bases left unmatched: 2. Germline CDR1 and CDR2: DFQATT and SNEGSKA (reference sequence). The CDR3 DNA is TGCAGTGCTAGTAGGACAGGGGGCCAGCCCCAGCATTTT. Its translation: CSASRTGGQPQHF.

CDR3 in amino acids: CSARGRTGRSPLHF. Here the CDR3 DNA reads TGCAGTGCTAGGGGGAGGACAGGGCGGTCACCCCTCCACTTT. V gene TRBV20-1 combines with J gene TRBJ1-6, with TRBD1 matching over 8 bases. The CDR3 sequence is 14 residues long. Trimming took 3 bases from V and 10 from J; bases not matched to a gene: 8. Germline CDR1 is DFQATT and CDR2 is SNEGSKA (reference sequence).

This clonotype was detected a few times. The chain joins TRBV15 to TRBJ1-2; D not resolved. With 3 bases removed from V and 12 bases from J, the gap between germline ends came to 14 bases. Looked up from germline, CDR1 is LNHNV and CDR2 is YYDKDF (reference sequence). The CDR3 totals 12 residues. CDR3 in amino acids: CATSRGPRADTF. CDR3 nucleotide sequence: TGTGCCACCAGCAGGGGCCCACGGGCCGACACCTTC. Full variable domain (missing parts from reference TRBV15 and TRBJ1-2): DAMVIQNPRYQVTQFGKPVTLSCSQTLNHNVMYWYQQKSSQAPKLLFHYYDKDFNNEADTPDNFQSRRPNTSFCFLDIRSPGLGDTAMYLCATSRGPRADTFGSGTRLTVV.

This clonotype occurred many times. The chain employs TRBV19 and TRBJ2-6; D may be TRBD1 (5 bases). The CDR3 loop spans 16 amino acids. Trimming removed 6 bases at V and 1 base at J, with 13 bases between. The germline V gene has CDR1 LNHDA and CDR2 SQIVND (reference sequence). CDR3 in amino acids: CASSLLRVSGANVLTF. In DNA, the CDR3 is TGTGCCAGTAGCTTACTCAGGGTGTCTGGGGCCAACGTCCTGACTTTC.

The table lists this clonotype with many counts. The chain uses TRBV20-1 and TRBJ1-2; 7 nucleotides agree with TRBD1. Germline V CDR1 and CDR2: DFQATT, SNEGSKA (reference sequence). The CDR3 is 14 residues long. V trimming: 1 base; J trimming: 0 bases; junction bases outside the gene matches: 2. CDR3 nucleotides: TGCAGTGCTAGAGCGGGACAGCCTAACTATGGCTACACCTTC. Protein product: CSARAGQPNYGYTF.

CDR3 sequence: CAWSANRGFMNTEAFF. The CDR3 DNA reads TGTGCCTGGAGTGCCAACAGGGGGTTTATGAACACTGAAGCTTTCTTT. This chain connects TRBV30 to TRBJ1-1, with 8 bases identical to TRBD1. This CDR3 contains 16 residues. Germline values: CDR1 GTSNPN, CDR2 SVGIG (reference sequence). J lost 0 bases, V lost 1 base, and 7 bases had no gene match.

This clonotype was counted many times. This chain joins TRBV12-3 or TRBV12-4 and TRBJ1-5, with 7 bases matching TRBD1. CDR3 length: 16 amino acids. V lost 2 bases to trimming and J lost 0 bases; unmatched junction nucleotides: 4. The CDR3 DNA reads TGTGCCAGCAGTTTAAGGGACAGCTATAGCAATCAGCCCCAGCATTTT. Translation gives CASSLRDSYSNQPQHF.

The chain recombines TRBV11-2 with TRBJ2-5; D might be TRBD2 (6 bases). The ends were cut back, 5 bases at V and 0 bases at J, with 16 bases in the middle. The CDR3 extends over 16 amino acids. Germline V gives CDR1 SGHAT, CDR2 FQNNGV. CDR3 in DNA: TGTGCCAGCAGCCCGGTCAGGAGGGCGTACCAAGAGACCCAGTACTTC. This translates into CASSPVRRAYQETQYF.

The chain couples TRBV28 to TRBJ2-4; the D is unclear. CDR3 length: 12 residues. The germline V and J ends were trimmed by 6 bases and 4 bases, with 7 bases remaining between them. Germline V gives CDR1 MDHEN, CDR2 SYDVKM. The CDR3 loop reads CASSQTKNIQYF. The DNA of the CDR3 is TGTGCCAGCAGCCAAACTAAAAACATTCAGTACTTC.

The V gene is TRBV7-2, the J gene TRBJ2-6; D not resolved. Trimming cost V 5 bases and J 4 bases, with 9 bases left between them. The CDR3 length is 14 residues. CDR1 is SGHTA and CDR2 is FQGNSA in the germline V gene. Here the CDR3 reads CASSPRLGANVLTF. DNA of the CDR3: TGTGCCAGCAGCCCTAGGTTGGGGGCCAACGTCCTGACTTTC.

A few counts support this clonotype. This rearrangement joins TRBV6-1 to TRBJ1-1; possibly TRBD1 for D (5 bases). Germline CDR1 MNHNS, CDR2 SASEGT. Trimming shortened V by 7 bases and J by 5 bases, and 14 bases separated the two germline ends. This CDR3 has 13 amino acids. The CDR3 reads CASMQGLGTEAFF. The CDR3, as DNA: TGTGCCAGCATGCAGGGCCTGGGGACTGAAGCTTTCTTT.

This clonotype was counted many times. The CDR3 coding sequence is TGTGCCAGCACCTCCCTCGGTTATAACACTGAAGCTTTCTTT. Protein: CASTSLGYNTEAFF. The chain links TRBV28 to TRBJ1-1; D remains ambiguous. V was trimmed by 7 bases and J by 2 bases, leaving 14 bases between them. Germline V lookup: CDR1 MDHEN, CDR2 SYDVKM. The CDR3 consists of 14 residues.

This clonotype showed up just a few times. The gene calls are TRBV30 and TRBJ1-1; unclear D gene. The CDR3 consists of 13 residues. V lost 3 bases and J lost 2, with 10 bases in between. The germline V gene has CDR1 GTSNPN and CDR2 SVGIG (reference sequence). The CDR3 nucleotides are TGTGCCTGGAGGGAGAGGAAAAACACTGAAGCTTTCTTT. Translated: CAWRERKNTEAFF.

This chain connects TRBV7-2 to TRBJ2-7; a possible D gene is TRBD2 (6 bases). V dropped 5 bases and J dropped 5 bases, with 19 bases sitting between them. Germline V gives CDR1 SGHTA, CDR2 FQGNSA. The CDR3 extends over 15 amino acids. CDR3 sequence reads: CASSIYSGGPNEQYF. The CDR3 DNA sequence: TGTGCCAGCAGCATATATAGCGGAGGCCCTAACGAGCAGTACTTC.

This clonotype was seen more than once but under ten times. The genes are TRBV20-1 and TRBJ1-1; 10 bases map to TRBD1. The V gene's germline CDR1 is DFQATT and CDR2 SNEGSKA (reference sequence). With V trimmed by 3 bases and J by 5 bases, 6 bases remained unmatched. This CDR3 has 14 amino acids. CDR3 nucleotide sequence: TGCAGTGCTAGGGGAGGGACAGGGGATACTGAAGCTTTCTTT. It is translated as CSARGGTGDTEAFF.

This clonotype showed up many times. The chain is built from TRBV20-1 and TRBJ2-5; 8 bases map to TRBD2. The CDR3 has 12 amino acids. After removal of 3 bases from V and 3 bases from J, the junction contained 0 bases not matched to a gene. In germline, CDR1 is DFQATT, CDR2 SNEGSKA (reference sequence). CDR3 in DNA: TGCAGTGCTAGCGGGAGGGAAGAGACCCAGTACTTC. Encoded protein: CSASGREETQYF.

The CDR3 spells CASKRGFNPYEQYF. The DNA of the CDR3 is TGTGCCAGCAAACGGGGATTTAATCCTTACGAGCAGTACTTC. The rearrangement joins TRBV11-2 to TRBJ2-7; D might be TRBD2 (5 bases). Trimming removed 7 bases at V and 4 bases at J, with 17 bases between. CDR3 size: 14 residues. Germline CDR1 SGHAT, CDR2 FQNNGV.